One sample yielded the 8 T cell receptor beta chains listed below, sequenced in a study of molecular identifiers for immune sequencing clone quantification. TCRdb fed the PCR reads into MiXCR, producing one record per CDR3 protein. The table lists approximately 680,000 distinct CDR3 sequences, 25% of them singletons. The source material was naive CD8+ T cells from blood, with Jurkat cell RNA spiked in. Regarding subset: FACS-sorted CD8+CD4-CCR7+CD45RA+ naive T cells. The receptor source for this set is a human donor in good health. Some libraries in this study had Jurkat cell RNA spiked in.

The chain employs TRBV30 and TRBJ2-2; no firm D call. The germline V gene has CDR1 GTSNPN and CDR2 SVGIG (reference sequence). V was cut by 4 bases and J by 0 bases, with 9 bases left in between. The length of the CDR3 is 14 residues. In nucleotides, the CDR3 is TGTGCCTGGATAGGCAGTCCGAACACCGGGGAGCTGTTTTTT. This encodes CAWIGSPNTGELFF.

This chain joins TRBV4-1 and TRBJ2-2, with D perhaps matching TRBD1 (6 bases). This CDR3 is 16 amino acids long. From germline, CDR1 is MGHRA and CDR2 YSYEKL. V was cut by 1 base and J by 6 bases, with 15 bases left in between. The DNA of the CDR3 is TGCGCCAGCAGCCAAGCCCAGGGGTTCTTTCCCGGGGAGCTGTTTTTT. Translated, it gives CASSQAQGFFPGELFF.

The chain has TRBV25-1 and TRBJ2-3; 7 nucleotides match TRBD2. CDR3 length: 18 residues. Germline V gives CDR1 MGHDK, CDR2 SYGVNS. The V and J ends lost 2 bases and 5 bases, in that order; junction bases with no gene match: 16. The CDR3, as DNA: TGTGCCAGCAGTGAAAACGGCGGGAGTTCCGTTTCGGGAGATACGCAGTATTTT. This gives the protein CASSENGGSSVSGDTQYF.

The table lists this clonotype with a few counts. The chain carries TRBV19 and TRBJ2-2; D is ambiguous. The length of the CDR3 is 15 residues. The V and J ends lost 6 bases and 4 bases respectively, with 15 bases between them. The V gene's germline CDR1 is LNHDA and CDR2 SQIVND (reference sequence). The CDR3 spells CASRVQAYGTGELFF. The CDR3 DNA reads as TGTGCCAGTAGAGTCCAGGCATACGGCACCGGGGAGCTGTTTTTT. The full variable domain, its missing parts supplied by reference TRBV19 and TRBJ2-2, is DGGITQSPKYLFRKEGQNVTLSCEQNLNHDAMYWYRQDPGQGLRLIYYSQIVNDFQKGDIAEGYSVSREKKESFPLTVTSAQKNPTAFYLCASRVQAYGTGELFFGEGSRLTVL.

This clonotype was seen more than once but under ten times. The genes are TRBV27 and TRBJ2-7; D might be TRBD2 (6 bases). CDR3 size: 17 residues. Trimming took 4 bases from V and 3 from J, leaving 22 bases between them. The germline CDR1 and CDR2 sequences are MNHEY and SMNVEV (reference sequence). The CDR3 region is CASSWRGGRSLDYEQYF. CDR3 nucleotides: TGTGCCAGCAGTTGGCGGGGAGGCCGCTCCCTAGACTACGAGCAGTACTTC.

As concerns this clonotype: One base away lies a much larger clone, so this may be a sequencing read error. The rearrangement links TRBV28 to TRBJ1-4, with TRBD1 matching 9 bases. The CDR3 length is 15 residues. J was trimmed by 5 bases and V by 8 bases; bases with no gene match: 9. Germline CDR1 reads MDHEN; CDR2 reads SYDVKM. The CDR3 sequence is CASSIGGTGNEKLFF. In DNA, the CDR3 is TGTGCCAGCTCCATTGGAGGGACAGGGAATGAAAAACTGTTTTTT.

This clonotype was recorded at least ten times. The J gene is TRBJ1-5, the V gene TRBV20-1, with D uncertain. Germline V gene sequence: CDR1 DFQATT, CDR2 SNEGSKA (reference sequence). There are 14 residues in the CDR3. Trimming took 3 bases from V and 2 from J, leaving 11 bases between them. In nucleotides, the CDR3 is TGCAGTGCTAGTGATGTCCAGGGCAATCAGCCCCAGCATTTT. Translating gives CSASDVQGNQPQHF.

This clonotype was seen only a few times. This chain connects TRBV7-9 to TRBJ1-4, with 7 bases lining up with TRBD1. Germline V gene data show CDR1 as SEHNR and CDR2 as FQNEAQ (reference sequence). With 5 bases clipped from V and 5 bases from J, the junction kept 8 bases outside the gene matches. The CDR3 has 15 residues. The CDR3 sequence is CASSPRDRLNEKLFF. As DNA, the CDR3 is TGTGCCAGCAGCCCGCGGGACAGATTAAATGAAAAACTGTTTTTT.